Listed below are T cell receptor beta chains from one sample, sequenced in a study of human T cells and chemical hapten exposure. Via MiXCR, TCRdb re-called the RACE reads, giving one row per CDR3 protein. The table has 55,000 to 75,000 distinct CDR3 sequences, approximately 6.2% seen once. Sequenced sample: whole blood. Every receptor here comes from a female donor in good health. Some clones in this sample may be carry-over from other donors' samples. Both conserved end residues are part of each CDR3. Fields, in order: CDR3 protein, V gene, J gene.

CSVVGTSGMFEQFF	TRBV29-1	TRBJ2-1
CASSPRQGSMNTEAFF	TRBV7-2	TRBJ1-1
CASSHRDRETQYF	TRBV7-8	TRBJ2-5
CSVTGNSPLHF	TRBV20-1	TRBJ1-6
CASSQGNNSPLHF	TRBV5-6	TRBJ1-6
CASSQEFQGANVLTF	TRBV4-3	TRBJ2-6
CASQDREYYNSPLHF	TRBV19	TRBJ1-6
CATSDLRQGTDTQYF	TRBV24-1	TRBJ2-3
CASSGPGARTDTQYF	TRBV6-5	TRBJ2-3
CASSLPLAGDLGTGELFF	TRBV12-3/TRBV12-4	TRBJ2-2
CASSGGPGGSVSQSSGANVLTF	TRBV4-1	TRBJ2-6
CASSQDRRTQYF	TRBV4-3	TRBJ2-3
CASSYGLAEETQYF	TRBV11-1	TRBJ2-5
CSARDQLSEAFF	TRBV20-1	TRBJ1-1
CSARDIRAGQTRDTQYF	TRBV20-1	TRBJ2-3
CASSLQGSAYNEQFF	TRBV2	TRBJ2-1
CASSQGGTETQYF	TRBV4-2	TRBJ2-5
CASSSRSRDTEAFF	TRBV11-2	TRBJ1-1
CASNPTGMGQPQHF	TRBV2	TRBJ1-5
CASSLETQNYGYTF	TRBV5-1	TRBJ1-2
CSATDRDQETQYF	TRBV20-1	TRBJ2-5
CASSRRGRTEAFF	TRBV28	TRBJ1-1
CASSPEGREGDTEAFF	TRBV7-8	TRBJ1-1
CASSTLVLNTEAFF	TRBV7-2	TRBJ1-1
CASSPQGSLAKNIQYF	TRBV18	TRBJ2-4
CSVEGRAGGGSGANVLTF	TRBV29-1	TRBJ2-6
CASSAPTSGKGGPYEQYF	TRBV9	TRBJ2-7
CASSPLTGPTNEKLFF	TRBV7-8	TRBJ1-4
CASSLAGAREQYF	TRBV2	TRBJ2-7
CSAHRTSGSSYNEQFF	TRBV20-1	TRBJ2-1
CASSAGSRGDEKLFF	TRBV6-1	TRBJ1-4
CASSLTGTPGADTQYF	TRBV12-3/TRBV12-4	TRBJ2-3
CSARSYDRGFNSPLHF	TRBV20-1	TRBJ1-6
CAINQGSTDTQYF	TRBV10-3	TRBJ2-3
CASSYDALGRYEQYF	TRBV6-2/TRBV6-3	TRBJ2-7
CASILNNEQFF	TRBV4-2	TRBJ2-1
CASSYSDNQETQYF	TRBV6-6	TRBJ2-5
CASSDSHYTEAFF	TRBV9	TRBJ1-1
CASSLSGTGVPPYF	TRBV6-1	TRBJ2-7
CSARVAGAGDTQYF	TRBV20-1	TRBJ2-3
CASTFSGRGTGELFF	TRBV27	TRBJ2-2
CASSLGQPQLAKNIQYF	TRBV7-6	TRBJ2-4
CASSLAGGMTPLHF	TRBV12-3/TRBV12-4	TRBJ1-6
CASYGTSGRAGTDTQYF	TRBV2	TRBJ2-3
CASSATTGLNQPQHF	TRBV27	TRBJ1-5
CSVVWGAIYEQYF	TRBV29-1	TRBJ2-7
CSLTREIDEKLFF	TRBV20-1	TRBJ1-4
CASSPLAGVRTDTQYF	TRBV5-1	TRBJ2-3
CASSSGTGGGETQYF	TRBV2	TRBJ2-5
CASSLEKRQQYF	TRBV28	TRBJ2-7
CSAQEQENQPQHF	TRBV20-1	TRBJ1-5
CASRSPHTNTEAFF	TRBV7-9	TRBJ1-1
CASTVDGGRDEQYF	TRBV5-1	TRBJ2-7
CASLKSWANTEAFF	TRBV6-1	TRBJ1-1
CASSFPGTGGFGYTF	TRBV28	TRBJ1-2
CASSSTLDSGLAGGPTSTDTQYF	TRBV13	TRBJ2-3
CASSIGLADSTDTQYF	TRBV19	TRBJ2-3
CASSGDSRFLSGANVLTF	TRBV28	TRBJ2-6
CASTQAGGTNEKLFF	TRBV6-6	TRBJ1-4